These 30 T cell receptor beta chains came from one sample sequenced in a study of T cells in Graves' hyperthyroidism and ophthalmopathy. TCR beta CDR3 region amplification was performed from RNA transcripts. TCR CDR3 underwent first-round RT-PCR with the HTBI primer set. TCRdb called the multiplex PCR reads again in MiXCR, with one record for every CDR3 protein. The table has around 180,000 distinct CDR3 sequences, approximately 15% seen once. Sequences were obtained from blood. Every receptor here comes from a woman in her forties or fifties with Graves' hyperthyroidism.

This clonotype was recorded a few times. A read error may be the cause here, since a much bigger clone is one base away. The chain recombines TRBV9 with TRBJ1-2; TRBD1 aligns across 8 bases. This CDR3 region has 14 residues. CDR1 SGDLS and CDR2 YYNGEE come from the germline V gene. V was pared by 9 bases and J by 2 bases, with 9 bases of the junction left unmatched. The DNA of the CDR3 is TGTGCCAACAGGGGGGTGCCGCCGAACTATGGCTACACCTTC. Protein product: CANRGVPPNYGYTF.

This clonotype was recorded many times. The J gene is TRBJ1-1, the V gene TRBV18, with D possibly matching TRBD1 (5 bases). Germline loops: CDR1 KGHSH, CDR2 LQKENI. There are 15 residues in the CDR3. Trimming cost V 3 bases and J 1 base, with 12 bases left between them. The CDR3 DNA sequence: TGTGCCAGCTCACCCCCGGGGCCGAGGAACACTGAAGCTTTCTTT. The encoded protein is CASSPPGPRNTEAFF.

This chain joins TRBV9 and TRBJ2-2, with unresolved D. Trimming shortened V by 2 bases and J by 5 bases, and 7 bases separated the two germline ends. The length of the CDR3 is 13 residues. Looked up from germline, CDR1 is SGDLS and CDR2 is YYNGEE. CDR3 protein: CASSVSITGELFF. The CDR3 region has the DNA TGTGCCAGCAGCGTTAGCATAACCGGGGAGCTGTTTTTT.

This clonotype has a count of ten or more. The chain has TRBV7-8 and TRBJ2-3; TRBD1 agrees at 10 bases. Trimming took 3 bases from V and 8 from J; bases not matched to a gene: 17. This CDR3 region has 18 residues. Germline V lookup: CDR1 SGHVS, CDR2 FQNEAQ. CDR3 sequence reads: CASSFGSQTGGKGGTQYF. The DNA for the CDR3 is TGTGCCAGCAGCTTCGGTTCTCAGACAGGGGGCAAAGGGGGTACGCAGTATTTT. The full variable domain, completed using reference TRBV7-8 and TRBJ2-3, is GAGVSQSPRYKVAKRGQDVALRCDPISGHVSLFWYQQALGQGPEFLTYFQNEAQLDKSGLPSDRFFAERPEGSVSTLKIQRTQQEDSAVYLCASSFGSQTGGKGGTQYFGPGTRLTVL.

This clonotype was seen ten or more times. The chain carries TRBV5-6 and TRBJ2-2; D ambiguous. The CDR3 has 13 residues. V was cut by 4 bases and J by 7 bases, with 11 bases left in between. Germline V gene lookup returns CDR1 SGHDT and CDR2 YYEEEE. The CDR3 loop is CASSQSSNGELFF. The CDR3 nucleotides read TGTGCCAGCAGCCAGTCATCGAACGGGGAGCTGTTTTTT.

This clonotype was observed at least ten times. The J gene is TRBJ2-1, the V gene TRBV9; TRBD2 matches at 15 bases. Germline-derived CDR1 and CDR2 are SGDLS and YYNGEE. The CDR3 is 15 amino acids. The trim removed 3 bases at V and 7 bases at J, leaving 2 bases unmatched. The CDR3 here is CASSAGTSGGNEQFF. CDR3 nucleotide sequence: TGTGCCAGCAGCGCCGGGACTAGCGGGGGGAATGAGCAGTTCTTC.

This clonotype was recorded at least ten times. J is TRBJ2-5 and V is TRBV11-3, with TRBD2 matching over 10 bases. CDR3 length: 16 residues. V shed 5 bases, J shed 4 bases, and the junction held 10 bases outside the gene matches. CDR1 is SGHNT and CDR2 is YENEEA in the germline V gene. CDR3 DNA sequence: TGTGCCAGCAGCCCCAGATGGGGACTAGCGACAGAGACCCAGTACTTC. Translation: CASSPRWGLATETQYF.

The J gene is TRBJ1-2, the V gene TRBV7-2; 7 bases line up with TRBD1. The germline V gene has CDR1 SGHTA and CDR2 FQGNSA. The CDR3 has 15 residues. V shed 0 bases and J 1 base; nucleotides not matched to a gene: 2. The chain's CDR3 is CASSLAPGGNYGYTF. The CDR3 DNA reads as TGTGCCAGCAGCTTAGCGCCAGGGGGTAACTATGGCTACACCTTC.

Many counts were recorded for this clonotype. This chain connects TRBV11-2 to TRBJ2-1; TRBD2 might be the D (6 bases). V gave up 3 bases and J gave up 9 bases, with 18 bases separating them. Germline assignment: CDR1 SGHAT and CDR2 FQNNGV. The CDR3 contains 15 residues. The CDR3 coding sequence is TGTGCCAGCAGCTTTCCTGCGGGGCAGTCCCTTGAGCAGTTCTTC. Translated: CASSFPAGQSLEQFF.

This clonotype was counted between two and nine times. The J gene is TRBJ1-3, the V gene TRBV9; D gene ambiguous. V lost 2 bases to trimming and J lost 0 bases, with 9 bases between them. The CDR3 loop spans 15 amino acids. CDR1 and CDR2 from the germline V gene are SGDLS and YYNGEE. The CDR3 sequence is CASSVTPGSGNTIYF. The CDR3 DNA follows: TGTGCCAGCAGCGTGACCCCCGGCTCTGGAAACACCATATATTTT.

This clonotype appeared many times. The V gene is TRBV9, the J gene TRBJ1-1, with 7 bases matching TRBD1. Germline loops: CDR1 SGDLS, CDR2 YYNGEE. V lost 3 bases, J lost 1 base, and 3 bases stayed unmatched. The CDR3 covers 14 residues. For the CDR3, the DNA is TGTGCCAGCAGCGACAGACAGGGGAACACTGAAGCTTTCTTT. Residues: CASSDRQGNTEAFF.

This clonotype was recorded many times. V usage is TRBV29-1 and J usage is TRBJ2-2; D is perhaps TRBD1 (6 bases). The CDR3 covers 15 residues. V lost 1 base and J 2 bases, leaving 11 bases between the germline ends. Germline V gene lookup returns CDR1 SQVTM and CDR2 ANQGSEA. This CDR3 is CSVEVQDRNTGELFF. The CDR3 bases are TGCAGCGTTGAAGTCCAGGACAGAAACACCGGGGAGCTGTTTTTT.

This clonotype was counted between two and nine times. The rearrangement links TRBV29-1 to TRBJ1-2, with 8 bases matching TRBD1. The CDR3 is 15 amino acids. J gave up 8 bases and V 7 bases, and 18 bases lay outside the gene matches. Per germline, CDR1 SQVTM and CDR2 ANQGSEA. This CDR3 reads CSAMAGDRMGLGYTF. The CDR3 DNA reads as TGCAGCGCCATGGCGGGGGACAGGATGGGCTTGGGCTACACCTTC.

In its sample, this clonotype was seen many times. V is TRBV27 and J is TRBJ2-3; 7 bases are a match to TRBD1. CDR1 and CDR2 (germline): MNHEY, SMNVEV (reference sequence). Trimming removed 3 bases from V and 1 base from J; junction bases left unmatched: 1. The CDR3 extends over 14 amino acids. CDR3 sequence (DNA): TGTGCCAGCAGTTTCGGACAGGGCACAGATACGCAGTATTTT. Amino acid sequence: CASSFGQGTDTQYF.

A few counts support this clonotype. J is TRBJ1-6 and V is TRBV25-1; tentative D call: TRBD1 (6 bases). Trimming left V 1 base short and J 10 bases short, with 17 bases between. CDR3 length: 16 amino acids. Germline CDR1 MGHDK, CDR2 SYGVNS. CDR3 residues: CASSESLGGGGSPLHF. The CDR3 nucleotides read TGTGCCAGCAGTGAATCACTTGGAGGGGGTGGGTCACCCCTCCACTTT.

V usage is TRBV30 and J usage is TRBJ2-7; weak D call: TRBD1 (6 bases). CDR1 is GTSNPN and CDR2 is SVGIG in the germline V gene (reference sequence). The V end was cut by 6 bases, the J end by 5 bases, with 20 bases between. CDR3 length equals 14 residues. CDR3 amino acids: CACAPWGPYNEQYF. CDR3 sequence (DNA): TGTGCCTGCGCCCCGTGGGGGCCGTACAACGAGCAGTACTTC.

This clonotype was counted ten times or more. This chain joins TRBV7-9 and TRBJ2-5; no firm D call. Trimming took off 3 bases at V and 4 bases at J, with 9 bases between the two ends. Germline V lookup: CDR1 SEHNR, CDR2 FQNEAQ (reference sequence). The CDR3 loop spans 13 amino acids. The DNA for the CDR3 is TGTGCCAGCAGCTTCCGACCCGCAGAGACCCAGTACTTC. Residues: CASSFRPAETQYF.

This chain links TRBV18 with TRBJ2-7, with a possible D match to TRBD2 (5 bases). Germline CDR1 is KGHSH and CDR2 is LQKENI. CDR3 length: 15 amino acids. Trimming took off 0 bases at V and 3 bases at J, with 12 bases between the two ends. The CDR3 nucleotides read TGTGCCAGCTCACCACCGGAGAGGGTGATCTACGAGCAGTACTTC. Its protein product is CASSPPERVIYEQYF.

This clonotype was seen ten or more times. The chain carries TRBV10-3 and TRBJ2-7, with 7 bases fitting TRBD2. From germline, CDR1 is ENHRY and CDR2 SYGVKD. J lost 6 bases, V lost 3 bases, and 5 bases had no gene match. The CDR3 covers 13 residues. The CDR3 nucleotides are TGTGCCATCAGTGAACTCGGCGGGGGCGAGCAGTACTTC. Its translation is CAISELGGGEQYF.

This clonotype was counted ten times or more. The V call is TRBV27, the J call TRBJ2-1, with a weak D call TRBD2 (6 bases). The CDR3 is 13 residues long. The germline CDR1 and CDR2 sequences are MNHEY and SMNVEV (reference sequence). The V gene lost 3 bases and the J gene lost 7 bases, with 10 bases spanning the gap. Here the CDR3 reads CASSFGTVNEQFF. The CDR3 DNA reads TGTGCCAGCAGTTTCGGGACTGTGAATGAGCAGTTCTTC.

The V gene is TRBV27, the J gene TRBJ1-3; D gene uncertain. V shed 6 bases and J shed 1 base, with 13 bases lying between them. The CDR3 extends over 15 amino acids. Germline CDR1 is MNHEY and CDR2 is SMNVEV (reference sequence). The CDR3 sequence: CASRPGVWSGNTIYF. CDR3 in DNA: TGTGCCAGCAGGCCTGGGGTTTGGTCTGGAAACACCATATATTTT.

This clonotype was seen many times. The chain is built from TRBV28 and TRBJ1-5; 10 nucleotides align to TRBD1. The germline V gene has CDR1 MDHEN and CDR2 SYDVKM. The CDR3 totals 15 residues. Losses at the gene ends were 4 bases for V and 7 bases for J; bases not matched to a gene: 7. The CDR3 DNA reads TGTGCCAGCAGTTCGTCCGGGACAGGGGACCAGCCCCAGCATTTT. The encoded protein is CASSSSGTGDQPQHF.

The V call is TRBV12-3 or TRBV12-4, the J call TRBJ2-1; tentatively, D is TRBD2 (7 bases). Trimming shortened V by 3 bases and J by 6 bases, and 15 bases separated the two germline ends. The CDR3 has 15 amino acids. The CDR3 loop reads CASSFGGQLSNEQFF. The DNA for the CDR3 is TGTGCCAGCAGTTTCGGGGGGCAACTTTCCAATGAGCAGTTCTTC.

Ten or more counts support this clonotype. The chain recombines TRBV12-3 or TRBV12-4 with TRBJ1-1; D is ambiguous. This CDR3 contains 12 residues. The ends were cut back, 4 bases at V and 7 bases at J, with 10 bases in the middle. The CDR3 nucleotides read TGTGCCAGCAGTTCCCAAGTAGATGAAGCTTTCTTT. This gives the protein CASSSQVDEAFF.

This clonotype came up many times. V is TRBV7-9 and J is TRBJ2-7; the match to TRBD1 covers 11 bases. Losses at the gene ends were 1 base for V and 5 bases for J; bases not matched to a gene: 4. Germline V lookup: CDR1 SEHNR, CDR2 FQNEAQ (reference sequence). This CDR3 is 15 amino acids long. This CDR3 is CASSLEGQGDHEQYF. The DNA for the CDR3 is TGTGCCAGCAGCTTAGAGGGACAGGGGGACCACGAGCAGTACTTC.

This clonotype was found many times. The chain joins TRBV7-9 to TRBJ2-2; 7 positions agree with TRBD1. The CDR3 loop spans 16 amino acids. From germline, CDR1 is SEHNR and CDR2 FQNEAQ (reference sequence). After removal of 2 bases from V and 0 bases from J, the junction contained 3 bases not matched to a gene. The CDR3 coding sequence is TGTGCCAGCAGCTTACGGGACAGTCCGAACACCGGGGAGCTGTTTTTT. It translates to CASSLRDSPNTGELFF.

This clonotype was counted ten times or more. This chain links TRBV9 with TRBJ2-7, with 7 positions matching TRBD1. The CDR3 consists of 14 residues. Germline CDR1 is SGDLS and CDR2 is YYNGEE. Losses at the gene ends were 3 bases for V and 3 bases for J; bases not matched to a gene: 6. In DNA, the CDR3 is TGTGCCAGCAGCGCTGGGGACAGAAGCTACGAGCAGTACTTC. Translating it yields CASSAGDRSYEQYF.

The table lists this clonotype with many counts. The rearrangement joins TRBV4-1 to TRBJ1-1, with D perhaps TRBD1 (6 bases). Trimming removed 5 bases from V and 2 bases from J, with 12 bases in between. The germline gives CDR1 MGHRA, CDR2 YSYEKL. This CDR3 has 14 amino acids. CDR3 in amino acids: CASSRRGSNTEAFF. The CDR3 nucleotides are TGCGCCAGCAGCAGGAGGGGGAGTAACACTGAAGCTTTCTTT.

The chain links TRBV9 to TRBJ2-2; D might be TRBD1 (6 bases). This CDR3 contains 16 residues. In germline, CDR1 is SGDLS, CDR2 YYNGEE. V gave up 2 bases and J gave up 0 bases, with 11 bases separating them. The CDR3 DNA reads TGTGCCAGCAGCGTCCGGACAGCTCCGAACACCGGGGAGCTGTTTTTT. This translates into CASSVRTAPNTGELFF.

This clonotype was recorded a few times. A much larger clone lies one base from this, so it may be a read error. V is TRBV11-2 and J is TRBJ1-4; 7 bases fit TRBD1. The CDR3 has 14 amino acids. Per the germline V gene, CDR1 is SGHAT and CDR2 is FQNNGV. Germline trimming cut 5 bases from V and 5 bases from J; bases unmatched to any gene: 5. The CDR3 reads CASSHDRVNEKLFF. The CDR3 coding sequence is TGTGCCAGCAGCCACGACAGGGTCAATGAAAAACTGTTTTTT.